Sequencing of this T cell receptor beta chain was carried out in a study of CD8 T cells in ankylosing spondylitis. This clonotype came up many times. The TCR beta libraries were generated through quantitative 5'-RACE incorporating molecular barcodes. TCRdb reprocessed the 5' RACE reads with MiXCR, giving one entry per CDR3 protein. This sample carries about 210,000 distinct CDR3 sequences, roughly 8.2% of them seen once, and the ten largest clones take 4.5% to 5%. Germline CDR1 is SGHTA and CDR2 is FQGNSA. The ends were cut back, 2 bases at V and 4 bases at J, with 8 bases in the middle. The CDR3 sequence is 14 residues long.

V is TRBV7-2 and J is TRBJ2-2; D gene unclear. Material for sequencing was blood, either unsorted or a sorted T cell fraction (not recorded which). This clonotype was obtained from a female donor with ankylosing spondylitis or in good health (not recorded which). CDR3 sequence reads: CASSLPAGTGELFF. CDR3 nucleotide sequence: TGTGCCAGCAGCTTACCCGCAGGCACCGGGGAGCTGTTTTTT.